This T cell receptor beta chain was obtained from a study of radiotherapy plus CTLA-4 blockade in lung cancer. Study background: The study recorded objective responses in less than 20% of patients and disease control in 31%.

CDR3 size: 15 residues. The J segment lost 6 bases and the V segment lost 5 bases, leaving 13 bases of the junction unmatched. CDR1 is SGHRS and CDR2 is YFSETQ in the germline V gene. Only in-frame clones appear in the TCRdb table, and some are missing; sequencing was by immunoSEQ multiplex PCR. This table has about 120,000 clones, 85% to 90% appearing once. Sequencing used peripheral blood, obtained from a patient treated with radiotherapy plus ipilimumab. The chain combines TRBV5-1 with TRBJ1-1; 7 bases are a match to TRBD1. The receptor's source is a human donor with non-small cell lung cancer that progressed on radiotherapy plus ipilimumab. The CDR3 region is CASSLTSGGRSEAFF. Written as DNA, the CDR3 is TGCGCCAGCAGTCTCACATCAGGGGGTAGGTCTGAAGCTTTCTTT.